The next 23 T cell receptor beta chains were all read from a single sample in a study of blood T cell repertoires in COVID-19 (dated by TCRdb to the early 2020s). Receptors were amplified or captured by the immunoSEQ multiplex PCR assay. The table was pulled from immuneACCESS by TCRdb, which kept in-frame rearrangements only. Such tables lose some clones; where checked, under half of the loss comes from unresolved V genes, and the rest has no known cause. Within this sample are 250,000 to 350,000 clones, with around 89% of them counted one time only. Clones ranked in the top ten supply approximately 0.84% of the sample. The material sequenced was peripheral blood. Source of these receptors: a man aged 30-40 years with acute or convalescent COVID-19.

This chain uses TRBV18 with TRBJ1-5; tentative D call: TRBD1 (5 bases). Germline values: CDR1 KGHSH, CDR2 LQKENI. The ends were cut back, 5 bases at V and 6 bases at J, with 14 bases in the middle. The CDR3 is made up of 14 amino acids. CDR3 amino acids: CASSEYSTGQPQHF. CDR3 nucleotides: TGTGCCAGCTCAGAATACAGCACAGGTCAGCCCCAGCATTTT.

The chain couples TRBV5-1 to TRBJ2-1; a weak D match, TRBD2 (5 bases). Looked up from germline, CDR1 is SGHRS and CDR2 is YFSETQ. V gave up 3 bases and J gave up 5 bases, with 18 bases separating them. CDR3 length: 16 residues. The CDR3 coding sequence is TGCGCCAGCAGCTCTCACCGGGGTGAGAGGCACAATGAGCAGTTCTTC. It yields the protein CASSSHRGERHNEQFF.

The chain links TRBV7-9 to TRBJ2-7; 7 bases are shared with TRBD1. The CDR3 has 13 residues. The V and J ends lost 5 bases and 11 bases, in that order; junction bases with no gene match: 12. Germline V gene lookup returns CDR1 SEHNR and CDR2 FQNEAQ (reference sequence). CDR3 residues: CASSDLNQGDEYF. In DNA form, the CDR3 reads TGTGCCAGCAGCGACCTAAACCAGGGGGACGAGTACTTC.

This clone was recorded at least ten times. This chain links TRBV7-2 with TRBJ2-3; 7 positions match TRBD1. V trimming: 5 bases; J trimming: 5 bases; junction bases outside the gene matches: 4. CDR3 size: 13 residues. Germline V gene sequence: CDR1 SGHTA, CDR2 FQGNSA. CDR3 nucleotide sequence: TGTGCCAGCAGCATAGGGGGCAAAGATACGCAGTATTTT. This codes for CASSIGGKDTQYF.

The chain has TRBV6-6 and TRBJ1-1; TRBD1 agrees at 7 bases. Germline V lookup: CDR1 MNHNY, CDR2 SVGAGI (reference sequence). The CDR3 sequence is 12 residues long. After removal of 9 bases from V and 4 bases from J, the junction contained 5 bases not matched to a gene. CDR3 coding DNA: TGTGCCAGTACAGGGGAGGTCACTGAAGCTTTCTTT. Amino acids: CASTGEVTEAFF.

The chain links TRBV19 to TRBJ1-1; possibly TRBD1 for D (5 bases). The CDR3 length is 15 residues. In germline, CDR1 is LNHDA, CDR2 SQIVND (reference sequence). The V end was cut by 9 bases, the J end by 4 bases, with 21 bases between. In nucleotides, the CDR3 is TGTGCCAGCCTAAAGGGGATTAGGGAACGCACTGAAGCTTTCTTT. This encodes CASLKGIRERTEAFF. The full variable domain, in which reference TRBV19 and TRBJ1-1 provide the parts outside the CDR3, is DGGITQSPKYLFRKEGQNVTLSCEQNLNHDAMYWYRQDPGQGLRLIYYSQIVNDFQKGDIAEGYSVSREKKESFPLTVTSAQKNPTAFYLCASLKGIRERTEAFFGQGTRLTVV.

The rearrangement joins TRBV2 to TRBJ1-2; a possible D gene is TRBD1 (5 bases). In germline, CDR1 is SNHLY, CDR2 FYNNEI. V was shortened by 7 bases and J by 4 bases, with 16 bases between the two germline ends. This CDR3 spans 14 amino acids. CDR3 amino acids: CASIIAGGSYGYTF. The CDR3 DNA follows: TGTGCCAGCATTATAGCGGGGGGAAGCTATGGCTACACCTTC.

The V call is TRBV25-1, the J call TRBJ1-1; 7 bases line up with TRBD1. J lost 4 bases, V lost 2 bases, and 1 base had no gene match. The CDR3 sequence is 13 residues long. In germline, CDR1 is MGHDK, CDR2 SYGVNS. CDR3 amino acids: CASSEGQVTEAFF. In DNA form, the CDR3 reads TGTGCCAGCAGTGAAGGACAGGTCACTGAAGCTTTCTTT.

V and J are TRBV19 and TRBJ2-5, with TRBD1 matching over 9 bases. From germline, CDR1 is LNHDA and CDR2 SQIVND (reference sequence). Trimming at V came to 4 bases and at J to 5 bases, leaving 11 bases not matched to a gene. This CDR3 contains 16 residues. The CDR3 protein is CASSTGTGRIVETQYF. The CDR3 DNA follows: TGTGCCAGTAGTACCGGGACAGGGAGGATAGTGGAGACCCAGTACTTC.

V gene TRBV27 combines with J gene TRBJ1-1; D might be TRBD1 (5 bases). CDR1 and CDR2 (germline): MNHEY, SMNVEV (reference sequence). Trimming shortened V by 8 bases and J by 1 base, and 11 bases separated the two germline ends. CDR3 length equals 13 residues. CDR3 sequence reads: CASAGRRNTEAFF. The CDR3 region has the DNA TGTGCCAGCGCGGGACGGCGGAACACTGAAGCTTTCTTT.

This chain uses TRBV29-1 with TRBJ1-1; TRBD1 is a possible D gene (5 bases). Trimming took 3 bases from V and 5 from J, leaving 7 bases between them. The germline CDR1 and CDR2 sequences are SQVTM and ANQGSEA. The CDR3 contains 11 residues. The CDR3 is CSVDSGTEAFF. CDR3 coding DNA: TGCAGCGTTGACTCAGGGACTGAAGCTTTCTTT.

The rearrangement joins TRBV4-1 to TRBJ1-5; 9 nucleotides match TRBD1. V gave up 2 bases and J gave up 6 bases; unmatched junction bases: 5. The V gene's germline CDR1 is MGHRA and CDR2 YSYEKL. There are 15 residues in the CDR3. The CDR3 sequence is CASSQRTGVGQPQHF. The CDR3 region has the DNA TGCGCCAGCAGCCAAAGGACAGGGGTGGGTCAGCCCCAGCATTTT.

This clone has only a few counts. This chain connects TRBV6-5 to TRBJ1-6; 8 positions match TRBD1. V was clipped by 10 bases and J by 7 bases; unmatched bases: 9. The CDR3 length is 14 residues. Germline CDR1 is MNHEY and CDR2 is SVGAGI. CDR3 nucleotides: TGTGCCACCCGGACAGGGACGCAGAATTCACCCCTCCACTTT. Protein: CATRTGTQNSPLHF.

The chain carries TRBV30 and TRBJ1-3, with D perhaps matching TRBD1 (6 bases). Trimming left V 2 bases short and J 2 bases short, with 10 bases between. This CDR3 is 14 amino acids long. CDR1 and CDR2 (germline): GTSNPN, SVGIG (reference sequence). The CDR3 spells CAWSLGDTGNTIYF. In DNA form, the CDR3 reads TGTGCCTGGAGTCTAGGGGACACTGGAAACACCATATATTTT.

The rearrangement joins TRBV7-8 to TRBJ2-7, with D perhaps matching TRBD1 (5 bases). The V end was cut by 5 bases, the J end by 2 bases, with 13 bases between. The germline gives CDR1 SGHVS, CDR2 FQNEAQ. This CDR3 spans 14 amino acids. For the CDR3, the DNA is TGTGCCAGCAGCCCGACCCAAGGGGCCTACGAGCAGTACTTC. It yields the protein CASSPTQGAYEQYF.

The chain has TRBV28 and TRBJ1-1; D is possibly TRBD1 (5 bases). Trimming cost V 1 base and J 7 bases, with 7 bases left between them. CDR3 length: 12 residues. From germline, CDR1 is MDHEN and CDR2 SYDVKM. The CDR3 is CASSLSGLEAFF. The CDR3 nucleotides read TGTGCCAGCAGTTTATCGGGACTTGAAGCTTTCTTT.

The V call is TRBV19, the J call TRBJ1-5; TRBD1 agrees at 8 bases. With 9 bases clipped from V and 4 bases from J, the junction kept 11 bases outside the gene matches. Germline V gene data show CDR1 as LNHDA and CDR2 as SQIVND (reference sequence). There are 15 residues in the CDR3. CDR3 amino acids: CASTDGQGRNQPQHF. CDR3 sequence (DNA): TGTGCCAGCACCGACGGACAGGGAAGGAATCAGCCCCAGCATTTT.

V usage is TRBV28 and J usage is TRBJ1-2; possible D gene TRBD1, 6 bases. The CDR3 extends over 13 amino acids. The V gene's germline CDR1 is MDHEN and CDR2 SYDVKM. Trimming removed 4 bases from V and 9 bases from J, with 15 bases in between. The CDR3 region has the DNA TGTGCCAGCAGTTCTCAGGGGCTGATTAGCTACACCTTC. This codes for CASSSQGLISYTF.

This chain links TRBV28 with TRBJ2-1; 7 bases map to TRBD1. CDR1 MDHEN and CDR2 SYDVKM come from the germline V gene. With 5 bases clipped from V and 12 bases from J, the junction kept 7 bases outside the gene matches. CDR3 length equals 12 residues. The CDR3 sequence is CASSESGGRQFF. The CDR3 nucleotides are TGTGCCAGCAGTGAGTCAGGGGGAAGGCAGTTCTTC.

The CDR3 loop reads CASSEGGGPYGYTF. In DNA form, the CDR3 reads TGTGCCAGCAGTGAAGGGGGGGGGCCATATGGCTACACCTTC. This rearrangement joins TRBV6-1 to TRBJ1-2; tentatively, D is TRBD1 (6 bases). CDR3 length: 14 residues. Germline V CDR1 and CDR2: MNHNS, SASEGT. Trimming shortened V by 1 base and J by 5 bases, and 11 bases separated the two germline ends.

V usage is TRBV19 and J usage is TRBJ2-7, with a weak D call TRBD2 (5 bases). Trimming pared 3 bases from V and 6 bases from J, leaving 15 bases between. Germline values: CDR1 LNHDA, CDR2 SQIVND (reference sequence). The CDR3 runs 14 residues. The CDR3 DNA follows: TGTGCCAGTAGTATTTTCGTCGGGGAAGGCGAGCAGTACTTC. Translated: CASSIFVGEGEQYF.

The chain recombines TRBV5-1 with TRBJ1-1; tentatively, D is TRBD1 (6 bases). V lost 4 bases, J lost 2 bases, and 12 bases lay in between. The CDR3 contains 14 residues. CDR1 and CDR2 (germline): SGHRS, YFSETQ. CDR3 bases: TGCGCCAGCAGCATGTTACAGGGTAACACTGAAGCTTTCTTT. Translated: CASSMLQGNTEAFF.

The chain links TRBV7-9 to TRBJ1-2, with 10 bases lining up with TRBD1. There are 16 residues in the CDR3. The junction had 11 bases not matched to a gene; V was cut back by 5 bases and J by 5 bases. The germline CDR1 and CDR2 sequences are SEHNR and FQNEAQ (reference sequence). The CDR3 reads CASSATGTGASYGYTF. CDR3 nucleotide sequence: TGTGCCAGCAGCGCCACTGGGACAGGGGCCAGTTATGGCTACACCTTC.